The T cell receptor (beta chain) described here comes from a study of blood T cell repertoires in COVID-19. Recruits, aged roughly 18 to 100 years, lived in 24 US areas. As originally analysed: Researchers report that nucleated cell counts were estimated from reference gene primer amplification. Sequencing used immunoSEQ multiplex PCR; TCRdb keeps in-frame clones, though not all of them. V and J calls and clone size are those listed in that table; D and trimming were worked out from the DNA. The sample shows about 440,000 clones, around 90% of them seen only once. Germline trimming cut 5 bases from V and 7 bases from J; bases unmatched to any gene: 15. The CDR3 has 16 amino acids. Germline V gene data show CDR1 as SGHTA and CDR2 as FQGTGA.

The sequenced sample consisted of PBMCs or T cells enriched from blood (not recorded which). This clonotype originated in a man between 18 and 35 years old who had recovered from COVID-19. J is TRBJ1-2 and V is TRBV7-3, with 8 bases aligning to TRBD1. Here the CDR3 reads CASSPTSGQGVSGYTF. The CDR3 DNA is TGTGCCAGCAGCCCCACGTCAGGACAGGGCGTGAGTGGCTACACCTTC.